The 26 T cell receptor beta chains listed next were all sequenced from one sample in a study of PD-L1 blockade in urothelial cancer. Measured with immunoSEQ multiplex PCR; TCRdb has only the in-frame clones, and not every one. The sample lists about 130,000 clones, about 88% seen once, with roughly 3.5% in the top ten. Sample time point: pretreatment peripheral blood. The sequencing here drew on PBMCs, taken around atezolizumab (anti-PD-L1) treatment. The source is a man aged 50 to 59 with urothelial cancer.

The count of this clone is one. The chain links TRBV5-4 to TRBJ2-3; 12 bases align to TRBD2. Trimming removed 3 bases from V and 6 bases from J; junction bases left unmatched: 8. Looked up from germline, CDR1 is SGHNT and CDR2 is YYREEE (reference sequence). The CDR3 has 16 residues. CDR3 nucleotides: TGTGCCAGCAGCTCGCTAGGGACTAGCGGGTTCGATACGCAGTATTTT. It encodes CASSSLGTSGFDTQYF. Full variable domain (missing parts from reference TRBV5-4 and TRBJ2-3): ETGVTQSPTHLIKTRGQQVTLRCSSQSGHNTVSWYQQALGQGPQFIFQYYREEENGRGNFPPRFSGLQFPNYSSELNVNALELDDSALYLCASSSLGTSGFDTQYFGPGTRLTVL.

The chain carries TRBV6-6 and TRBJ2-5; 8 nucleotides match TRBD2. CDR1 is MNHNY and CDR2 is SVGAGI in the germline V gene (reference sequence). There are 14 residues in the CDR3. Trimming took 7 bases from V and 4 from J; bases not matched to a gene: 8. CDR3 nucleotide sequence: TGTGCCAGCACTGCGAGCGGGAGACGAGAGACCCAGTACTTC. It encodes CASTASGRRETQYF.

J is TRBJ2-3 and V is TRBV5-1, with TRBD1 identical over 9 bases. The CDR3 is 17 amino acids. The V gene's germline CDR1 is SGHRS and CDR2 YFSETQ. The ends lost 4 bases at V and 7 bases at J; junction bases unmatched: 16. This CDR3 reads CASSPDPTGGGGNTQYF. The DNA for the CDR3 is TGCGCCAGCAGCCCCGACCCCACAGGGGGCGGGGGTAATACGCAGTATTTT.

Notes on this clone: Distinct nucleotide sequences in the sample also encode this CDR3. J is TRBJ2-7 and V is TRBV27; 8 positions agree with TRBD2. The CDR3 runs to 15 residues. Per the germline V gene, CDR1 is MNHEY and CDR2 is SMNVEV (reference sequence). V gave up 5 bases and J gave up 4 bases; unmatched junction bases: 10. CDR3 residues: CASSPRGGGPYEQYF. The CDR3 DNA follows: TGTGCCAGCAGTCCCCGGGGCGGGGGGCCATACGAGCAGTACTTC.

The chain has TRBV30 and TRBJ2-7; 13 nucleotides line up with TRBD2. The CDR3 contains 15 residues. V shed 5 bases, J shed 7 bases, and the junction held 11 bases outside the gene matches. CDR1 GTSNPN and CDR2 SVGIG come from the germline V gene (reference sequence). The DNA of the CDR3 is TGTGCCTGGGGGGGCGGGACTAGCGGGATCGGGGAGCAGTACTTC. Protein product: CAWGGGTSGIGEQYF.

The V call is TRBV6-5, the J call TRBJ1-1, with 7 bases fitting TRBD1. This CDR3 spans 14 amino acids. The germline gives CDR1 MNHEY, CDR2 SVGAGI. V gave up 2 bases and J gave up 5 bases; unmatched junction bases: 5. CDR3 loop: CASSYDRAGTEAFF. The CDR3 DNA is TGTGCCAGCAGTTACGACAGGGCGGGGACTGAAGCTTTCTTT.

This clone has ten or more counts. The chain is built from TRBV16 and TRBJ1-2; D is uncertain. CDR3 length: 13 amino acids. The germline gives CDR1 KGHSY, CDR2 FQNENV. V shed 0 bases and J shed 7 bases, with 9 bases lying between them. The CDR3 protein is CASSQSSGSGYTF. The CDR3 nucleotides read TGTGCCAGCAGCCAATCGAGCGGGAGTGGCTACACCTTC. Looking up the rest from reference TRBV16 and TRBJ1-2 gives the full variable domain: GEEVAQTPKHLVRGEGQKAKLYCAPIKGHSYVFWYQQVLKNEFKFLISFQNENVFDETGMPKERFSAKCLPNSPCSLEIQATKLEDSAVYFCASSQSSGSGYTFGSGTRLTVV.

This chain connects TRBV6-1 to TRBJ1-5; the D is unclear. Trimming left V 10 bases short and J 7 bases short, with 17 bases between. Germline lookup yields CDR1 MNHNS and CDR2 SASEGT. The CDR3 is 13 residues long. CDR3: CATHPVPGQPQHF. Here the CDR3 DNA reads TGTGCCACCCACCCGGTTCCGGGACAGCCCCAGCATTTT.

Turning to this clone: A read error may account for a junction end that differs from germline. The rearrangement joins TRBV11-3 to TRBJ2-1, with no clear D. The CDR3 covers 12 residues. Per the germline V gene, CDR1 is SGHNT and CDR2 is YENEEA. CDR3 coding DNA: TGTGCCAGCAGCTTAGACTACGATGAGCAGTTCTTC. Amino acids: CASSLDYDEQFF.

The rearrangement uses TRBV28 and TRBJ2-5, with D possibly TRBD1 on 6 matching bases. The CDR3 totals 13 residues. The V end was cut by 7 bases, the J end by 2 bases, with 11 bases between. CDR1 and CDR2 from the germline V gene are MDHEN and SYDVKM. The CDR3 is CASNEGHQETQYF. The DNA of the CDR3 is TGTGCCAGCAATGAGGGACATCAAGAGACCCAGTACTTC. The full variable domain, its missing parts supplied by reference TRBV28 and TRBJ2-5, is DVKVTQSSRYLVKRTGEKVFLECVQDMDHENMFWYRQDPGLGLRLIYFSYDVKMKEKGDIPEGYSVSREKKERFSLILESASTNQTSMYLCASNEGHQETQYFGPGTRLLVL.

V is TRBV6-5 and J is TRBJ2-7, with D perhaps matching TRBD2 (5 bases). CDR1 MNHEY and CDR2 SVGAGI come from the germline V gene. Trimming removed 2 bases from V and 4 bases from J, with 15 bases in between. The CDR3 is 15 amino acids. The CDR3 is CASSYGPGKYYEQYF. For the CDR3, the DNA is TGTGCCAGCAGTTACGGCCCGGGAAAGTATTACGAGCAGTACTTC.

This clone is a singleton in its sample. The V and J genes are TRBV11-1 and TRBJ2-1; D call uncertain. This CDR3 has 14 amino acids. Trimming cost V 0 bases and J 6 bases, with 9 bases left between them. The germline V gene encodes CDR1 SGHAT and CDR2 FQDESV (reference sequence). The CDR3 protein is CASSLAEASNEQFF. For the CDR3, the DNA is TGTGCCAGCAGCTTAGCTGAGGCCAGCAATGAGCAGTTCTTC.

The chain links TRBV9 to TRBJ2-2; D is perhaps TRBD2 (6 bases). CDR1 SGDLS and CDR2 YYNGEE come from the germline V gene. This CDR3 is 16 amino acids long. V lost 4 bases and J 1 base, leaving 14 bases between the germline ends. The CDR3 sequence is CASSPSTRWNTGELFF. For the CDR3, the DNA is TGTGCCAGCAGCCCCTCGACTAGGTGGAACACCGGGGAGCTGTTTTTT.

The V gene is TRBV11-2, the J gene TRBJ2-7; D unresolved. Trimming took off 1 base at V and 2 bases at J, with 12 bases between the two ends. The CDR3 sequence is 15 residues long. Germline-derived CDR1 and CDR2 are SGHAT and FQNNGV. The DNA for the CDR3 is TGTGCCAGCAGCTTAGGGGCCAGGAAAACCTACGAGCAGTACTTC. This sequence encodes CASSLGARKTYEQYF.

V is TRBV14 and J is TRBJ2-1; weak D call: TRBD1 (6 bases). V lost 4 bases to trimming and J lost 9 bases, with 13 bases between them. Per germline, CDR1 SGHDN and CDR2 FVKESK. The CDR3 has 13 amino acids. The CDR3 protein is CASSLPSGVEQFF. CDR3 coding DNA: TGTGCCAGCAGCCTACCCTCAGGGGTTGAGCAGTTCTTC.

V gene TRBV13 combines with J gene TRBJ1-3; the D gene is possibly TRBD1 (6 bases). The germline V and J ends were trimmed by 2 bases and 3 bases, with 11 bases remaining between them. CDR3 size: 15 residues. Germline CDR1 PRHDT, CDR2 FYEKMQ (reference sequence). CDR3 bases: TGTGCCAGCAGCTTACCCAGGGGCGGTGGAAACACCATATATTTT. Protein sequence: CASSLPRGGGNTIYF.

The J gene is TRBJ2-1, the V gene TRBV7-9; D is unresolved. Per germline, CDR1 SEHNR and CDR2 FQNEAQ (reference sequence). The V end lost 6 bases, the J end lost 4 bases, and 13 bases lay between the germline ends. The length of the CDR3 is 14 residues. The CDR3 loop is CASSSPREYNEQFF. The CDR3, as DNA: TGTGCCAGCAGTTCCCCTAGAGAGTACAATGAGCAGTTCTTC. Full variable domain (remainder filled in from reference TRBV7-9 and TRBJ2-1): DTGVSQNPRHKITKRGQNVTFRCDPISEHNRLYWYRQTLGQGPEFLTYFQNEAQLEKSRLLSDRFSAERPKGSFSTLEIQRTEQGDSAMYLCASSSPREYNEQFFGPGTRLTVL.

The chain recombines TRBV28 with TRBJ2-3; TRBD2 aligns across 9 bases. Germline CDR1 reads MDHEN; CDR2 reads SYDVKM. V shed 6 bases and J 6 bases; nucleotides not matched to a gene: 4. CDR3 length: 13 residues. The CDR3 spells CASREGTSDTQYF. CDR3 sequence (DNA): TGTGCCAGCAGGGAAGGGACTAGCGATACGCAGTATTTT.

The chain joins TRBV27 to TRBJ2-1; D possibly corresponds to TRBD1 (5 bases). The CDR3 has 15 residues. V gave up 5 bases and J gave up 5 bases, with 16 bases separating them. CDR1 and CDR2 from the germline V gene are MNHEY and SMNVEV (reference sequence). Here the CDR3 reads CASSPTRLGHNEQFF. CDR3 nucleotide sequence: TGTGCCAGCAGTCCCACAAGACTGGGGCACAATGAGCAGTTCTTC.

The CDR3 reads CASSRLQGYIEKLFF. The CDR3 DNA is TGTGCCAGCAGTCGTCTTCAGGGATACATTGAAAAACTGTTTTTT. This chain uses TRBV28 with TRBJ1-4, with a tentative D call TRBD1 (5 bases). V lost 5 bases and J lost 7, with 17 bases in between. CDR1 is MDHEN, CDR2 SYDVKM, per germline. The CDR3 covers 15 residues. The full variable domain, its missing parts supplied by reference TRBV28 and TRBJ1-4, is DVKVTQSSRYLVKRTGEKVFLECVQDMDHENMFWYRQDPGLGLRLIYFSYDVKMKEKGDIPEGYSVSREKKERFSLILESASTNQTSMYLCASSRLQGYIEKLFFGSGTQLSVL.

The V gene is TRBV18, the J gene TRBJ1-4; 7 bases map to TRBD1. Germline CDR1 and CDR2: KGHSH and LQKENI. The CDR3 is 15 amino acids. V lost 3 bases, J lost 7 bases, and 8 bases stayed unmatched. The CDR3 sequence: CASSPFEGAIEKLFF. DNA of the CDR3: TGTGCCAGCTCACCTTTCGAGGGGGCAATTGAAAAACTGTTTTTT. Filled out from reference TRBV18 and TRBJ1-4, the complete variable domain reads NAGVMQNPRHLVRRRGQEARLRCSPMKGHSHVYWYRQLPEEGLKFMVYLQKENIIDESGMPKERFSAEFPKEGPSILRIQQVVRGDSAAYFCASSPFEGAIEKLFFGSGTQLSVL.

The rearrangement uses TRBV4-2 and TRBJ1-4; 7 nucleotides agree with TRBD1. V lost 7 bases to trimming and J lost 4 bases; unmatched junction nucleotides: 9. The CDR3 is 15 residues long. Germline CDR1 and CDR2: LGHNA and YNFKEQ. The CDR3 sequence: CASKLGDRDNEKLFF. For the CDR3, the DNA is TGTGCCAGCAAATTGGGTGACAGGGATAATGAAAAACTGTTTTTT.

The chain joins TRBV30 to TRBJ2-2; D gene uncertain. The V end was cut by 4 bases, the J end by 4 bases, with 16 bases between. Germline CDR1 GTSNPN, CDR2 SVGIG (reference sequence). This CDR3 has 15 residues. CDR3 sequence reads: CAWMYKAGPTGELFF. The CDR3 DNA sequence: TGTGCCTGGATGTATAAAGCAGGCCCCACCGGGGAGCTGTTTTTT. Drawing the rest from reference TRBV30 and TRBJ2-2, the complete variable domain is SQTIHQWPATLVQPVGSPLSLECTVEGTSNPNLYWYRQAAGRGLQLLFYSVGIGQISSEVPQNLSASRPQDRQFILSSKKLLLSDSGFYLCAWMYKAGPTGELFFGEGSRLTVL.

This chain links TRBV6-6 with TRBJ2-1; 11 bases align to TRBD2. The V and J ends lost 4 bases and 2 bases, in that order; junction bases with no gene match: 1. Per the germline V gene, CDR1 is MNHNY and CDR2 is SVGAGI (reference sequence). This CDR3 comprises 15 residues. CDR3 nucleotides: TGTGCCAGCAGTTCGGGACTAGCGGCCTACAATGAGCAGTTCTTC. The encoded protein is CASSSGLAAYNEQFF.

The chain joins TRBV7-8 to TRBJ2-7, with 7 bases fitting TRBD1. Germline lookup yields CDR1 SGHVS and CDR2 FQNEAQ. The trim removed 5 bases at V and 6 bases at J, leaving 10 bases unmatched. The CDR3 is made up of 14 amino acids. CDR3 region: CASSTPGTVFEQYF. DNA for the CDR3: TGTGCCAGCAGCACTCCCGGGACAGTTTTCGAGCAGTACTTC.

V and J are TRBV7-2 and TRBJ1-2; 7 nucleotides line up with TRBD1. Germline V CDR1 and CDR2: SGHTA, FQGNSA. The CDR3 length is 12 residues. Trimming cost V 5 bases and J 7 bases; bases outside gene matches: 4. The DNA for the CDR3 is TGTGCCAGCAGCGTCGACAGGGTTGGCTACACCTTC. It encodes CASSVDRVGYTF.